This T cell receptor (beta chain) originates from a study of cytomegalovirus exposure and HLA in healthy donors. Study information: Drawn from HLA-typed donors, about 82 million unique TCRs were held in an early data release. The study's findings and limits: Using a false discovery rate of 0.05, a later analysis showed that approximately 17,000 TCR beta sequences were associated with HLA alleles. A cluster of highly shared sequence variants was likely a sequencing artifact.

Regarding this clone: Its antigen is unknown.

Though nominally healthy at sampling, donors likely had unrecorded immune exposures. The study ran its PCR with 60 Vbeta and 13 Jbeta primers. Libraries were prepared by immunoSEQ multiplex PCR; TCRdb keeps only in-frame clonotypes and omits some of them. Its table lists approximately 38,000 clones. Germline V gene sequence: CDR1 MGHRA, CDR2 YSYEKL. The CDR3 spans 17 residues. Germline trimming cut 2 bases from V and 6 bases from J; bases unmatched to any gene: 11. The clonotype comes from a man in his thirties or forties in good health and CMV-seronegative. Sequencing was done on a sample of PBMCs. The chain combines TRBV4-1 with TRBJ2-1; TRBD1 agrees at 9 bases. CDR3: CASSQPPGTGLGNEQFF. In nucleotides, the CDR3 is TGCGCCAGCAGCCAACCGCCCGGGACAGGGCTCGGCAATGAGCAGTTCTTC.